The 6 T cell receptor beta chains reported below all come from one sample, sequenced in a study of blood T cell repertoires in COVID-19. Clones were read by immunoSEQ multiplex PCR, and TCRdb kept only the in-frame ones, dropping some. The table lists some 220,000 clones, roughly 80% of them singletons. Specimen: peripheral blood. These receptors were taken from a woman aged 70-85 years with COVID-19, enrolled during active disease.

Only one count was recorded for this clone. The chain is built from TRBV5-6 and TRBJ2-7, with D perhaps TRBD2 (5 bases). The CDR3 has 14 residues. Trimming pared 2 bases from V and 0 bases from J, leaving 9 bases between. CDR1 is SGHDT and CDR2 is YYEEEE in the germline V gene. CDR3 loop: CASSFRGSSYEQYF. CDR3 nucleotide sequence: TGTGCCAGCAGCTTTCGGGGTAGCTCCTACGAGCAGTACTTC.

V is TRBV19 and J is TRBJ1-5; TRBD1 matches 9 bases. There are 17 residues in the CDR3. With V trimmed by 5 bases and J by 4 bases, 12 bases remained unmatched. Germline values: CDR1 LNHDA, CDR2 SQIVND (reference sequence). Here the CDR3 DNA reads TGTGCCAGTAGTGCCACAGGGGGCGCGAGGTCTAATCAGCCCCAGCATTTT. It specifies CASSATGGARSNQPQHF.

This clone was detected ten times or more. The CDR3, as DNA: TGTGCCAGTAGTATGGTTGGGGACAGCTATGGCTACACCTTC. Its translation: CASSMVGDSYGYTF. The rearrangement joins TRBV19 to TRBJ1-2; TRBD1 matches at 7 bases. In germline, CDR1 is LNHDA, CDR2 SQIVND (reference sequence). The CDR3 covers 14 residues. The V and J ends lost 3 bases and 4 bases, in that order; junction bases with no gene match: 5. The full variable domain, with the rest looked up from reference TRBV19 and TRBJ1-2, is DGGITQSPKYLFRKEGQNVTLSCEQNLNHDAMYWYRQDPGQGLRLIYYSQIVNDFQKGDIAEGYSVSREKKESFPLTVTSAQKNPTAFYLCASSMVGDSYGYTFGSGTRLTVV.

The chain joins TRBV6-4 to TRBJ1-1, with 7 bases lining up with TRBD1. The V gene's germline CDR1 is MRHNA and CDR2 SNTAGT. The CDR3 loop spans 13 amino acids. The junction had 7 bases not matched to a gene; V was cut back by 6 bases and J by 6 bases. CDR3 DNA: TGTGCCAGCAGCCCACAGGGGAGCTCTGAAGCTTTCTTT. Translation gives CASSPQGSSEAFF.

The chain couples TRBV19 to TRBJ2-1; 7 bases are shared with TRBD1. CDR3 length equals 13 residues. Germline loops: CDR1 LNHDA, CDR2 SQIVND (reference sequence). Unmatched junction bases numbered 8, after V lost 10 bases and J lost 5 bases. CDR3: CATRNRGNNEQFF. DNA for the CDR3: TGTGCCACCAGGAACAGGGGTAACAATGAGCAGTTCTTC.

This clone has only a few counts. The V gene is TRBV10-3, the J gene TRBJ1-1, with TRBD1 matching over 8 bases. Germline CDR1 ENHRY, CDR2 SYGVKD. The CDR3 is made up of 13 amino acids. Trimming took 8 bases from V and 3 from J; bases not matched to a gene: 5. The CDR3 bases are TGTGCCATCGCGGGACAGGCAGACACTGAAGCTTTCTTT. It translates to CAIAGQADTEAFF.